This T cell receptor (beta chain) was recorded in a study of T cell repertoires in ileal Crohn's disease. In the case of this clone: Its specificity is unknown.

Regarding the study as a whole: Active smokers at surgery had more clonal expansions than non-smokers.

Germline V gene lookup returns CDR1 LNHNV and CDR2 YYDKDF (reference sequence). Trimming pared 2 bases from V and 3 bases from J, leaving 5 bases between. This CDR3 contains 13 residues. Assay: immunoSEQ multiplex PCR; the TCRdb copy retains only in-frame clones and omits some. The table records around 7,900 clones, over 70% of them present only once. The chain is built from TRBV15 and TRBJ2-1; D is ambiguous. The sequencing input was ileal tissue. The receptor was isolated from an adult with Crohn's disease. The CDR3 here is CATSRSSYNEQFF. The CDR3 DNA is TGTGCCACCAGCAGATCCAGCTACAATGAGCAGTTCTTC.